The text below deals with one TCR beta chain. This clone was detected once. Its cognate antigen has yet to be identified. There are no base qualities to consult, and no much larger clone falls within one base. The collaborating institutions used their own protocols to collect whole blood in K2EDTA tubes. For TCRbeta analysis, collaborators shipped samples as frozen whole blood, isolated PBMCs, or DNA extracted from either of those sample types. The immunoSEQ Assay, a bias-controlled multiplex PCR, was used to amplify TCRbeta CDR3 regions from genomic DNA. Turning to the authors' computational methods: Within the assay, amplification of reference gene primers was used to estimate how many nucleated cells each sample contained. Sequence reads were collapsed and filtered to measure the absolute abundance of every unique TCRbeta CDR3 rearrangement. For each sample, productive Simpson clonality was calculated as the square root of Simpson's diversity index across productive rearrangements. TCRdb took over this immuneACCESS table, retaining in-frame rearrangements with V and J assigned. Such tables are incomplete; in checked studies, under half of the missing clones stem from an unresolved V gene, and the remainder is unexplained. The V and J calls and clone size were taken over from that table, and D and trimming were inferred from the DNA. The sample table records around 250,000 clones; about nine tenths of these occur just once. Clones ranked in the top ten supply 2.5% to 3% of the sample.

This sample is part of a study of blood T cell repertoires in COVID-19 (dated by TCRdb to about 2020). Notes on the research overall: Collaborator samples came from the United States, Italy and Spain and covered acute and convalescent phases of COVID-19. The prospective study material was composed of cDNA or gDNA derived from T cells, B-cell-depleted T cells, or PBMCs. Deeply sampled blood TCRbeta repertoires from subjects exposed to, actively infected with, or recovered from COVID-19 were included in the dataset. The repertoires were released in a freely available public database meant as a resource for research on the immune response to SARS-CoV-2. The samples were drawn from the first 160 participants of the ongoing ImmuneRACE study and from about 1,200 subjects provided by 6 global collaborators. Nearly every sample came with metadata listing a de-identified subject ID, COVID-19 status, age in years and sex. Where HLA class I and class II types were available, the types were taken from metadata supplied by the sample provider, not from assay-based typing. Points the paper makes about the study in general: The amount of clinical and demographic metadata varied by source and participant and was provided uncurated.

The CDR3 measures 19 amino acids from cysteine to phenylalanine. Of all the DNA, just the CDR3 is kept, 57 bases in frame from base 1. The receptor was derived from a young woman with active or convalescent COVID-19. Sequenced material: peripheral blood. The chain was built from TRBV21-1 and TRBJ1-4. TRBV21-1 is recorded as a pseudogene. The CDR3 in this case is CASSKDRGRVAATNEKLFF. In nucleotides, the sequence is TGTGCCAGCAGCAAAGACCGGGGGAGGGTGGCTGCAACTAATGAAAAACTGTTTTTT.